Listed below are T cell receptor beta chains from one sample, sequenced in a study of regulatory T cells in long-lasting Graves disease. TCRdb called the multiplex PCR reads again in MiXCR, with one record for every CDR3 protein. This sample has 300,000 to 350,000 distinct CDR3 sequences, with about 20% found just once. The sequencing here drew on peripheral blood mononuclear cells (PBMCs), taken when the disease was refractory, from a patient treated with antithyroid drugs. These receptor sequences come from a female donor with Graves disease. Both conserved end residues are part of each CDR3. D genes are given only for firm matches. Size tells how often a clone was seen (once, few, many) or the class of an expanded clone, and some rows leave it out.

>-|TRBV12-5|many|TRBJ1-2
TGTGCTAGTGGTTGGGGACATTCAGGTGGCTACACCTTC
CASGWGHSGGYTF
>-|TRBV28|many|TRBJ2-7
TGTGCCAGCAGTAACAGGCTCACCTACGAGCAGTACTTC
CASSNRLTYEQYF
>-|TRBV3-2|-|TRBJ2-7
TGTGCCAGCAGCCAAGAGGCCTCCTCCTACGAGCAGTACTTC
CASSQEASSYEQYF
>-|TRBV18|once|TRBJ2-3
TGTGCCAGCTCAACTAACTCGGTGGATACGCAGTATTTT
CASSTNSVDTQYF
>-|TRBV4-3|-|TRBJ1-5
TGCGCCAGCAGCCAAGATCCAGGGCTGCCCCAGCATTTT
CASSQDPGLPQHF
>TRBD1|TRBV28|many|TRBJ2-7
TGTGCCAGCAGACAACGGACAGGCGACCTCTACGAGCAGTACTTC
CASRQRTGDLYEQYF
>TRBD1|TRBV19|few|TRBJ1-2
TGTGCCAGTTACTCCAACCGAGGACAGGGCGCTTCCTATGGCTACACCTTC
CASYSNRGQGASYGYTF
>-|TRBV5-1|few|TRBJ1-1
TGCGCCAGCAGCACGGACAGCGTCGTTTCATCCGAAGCTTTCTTT
CASSTDSVVSSEAFF
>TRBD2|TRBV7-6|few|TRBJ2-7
TGTGCCAGCAGCCTTAGGACGGCGGGGGGTAGCGACGAGCAGTACTTC
CASSLRTAGGSDEQYF
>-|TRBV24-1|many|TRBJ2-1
TGTGCCACCGGGGGGACAACAGACAATGAGCAGTTCTTC
CATGGTTDNEQFF
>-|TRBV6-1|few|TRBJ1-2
TGTGCCAGTAAAACAGGTGAAAGGATTAACTATGGCTACACCTTC
CASKTGERINYGYTF
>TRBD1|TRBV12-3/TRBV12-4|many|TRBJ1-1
TGTGCCAGCAGTTTTCACAGGGGGAACACTGAAGCTTTCTTT
CASSFHRGNTEAFF
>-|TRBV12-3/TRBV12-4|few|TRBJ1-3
TGTGCCAGCAGTTTGGGAGTCACACCGTTAAACACCATATATTTT
CASSLGVTPLNTIYF
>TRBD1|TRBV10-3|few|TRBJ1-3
TGTGCCATCACCCGGGGGACAGGCGGGTTTGGAAACACCATATATTTT
CAITRGTGGFGNTIYF
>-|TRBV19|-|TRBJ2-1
TGTGCCAGTAAGGGGGTGGGGATCAATGAGCAGTTCTTC
CASKGVGINEQFF
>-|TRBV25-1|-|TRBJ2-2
TGTGCCAGCAGTGAATCGCGGGGGCTGGCCGGGGAGCTGGTTTTT
CASSESRGLAGELVF
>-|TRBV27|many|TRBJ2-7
TGTGCCAGCAGTTTATTTTTGGGTCTCGAGCAGTACTTC
CASSLFLGLEQYF
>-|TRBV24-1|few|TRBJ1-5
TGTGCCACCAGTGATTGGGGGGATCAGCCCCAGCATTTT
CATSDWGDQPQHF
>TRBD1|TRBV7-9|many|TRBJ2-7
TGTGCCAGCAGCTTAGAGGGACAGGCACGATACGAGCAGTACTTC
CASSLEGQARYEQYF
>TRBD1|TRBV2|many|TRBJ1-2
TGTGCCAGCAGGAAGTGGACAGGGGTTGTGGACTATGGCTACACCTTC
CASRKWTGVVDYGYTF
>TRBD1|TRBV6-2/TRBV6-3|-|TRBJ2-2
TGTGCCAGCAGTTATGCGCCGGGACAGGGGGCCGGGGAGCTGTTTTTT
CASSYAPGQGAGELFF
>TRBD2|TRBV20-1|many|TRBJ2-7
TGCAGTGCTGGGACCCGACTAGCGGCTTTATACGAGCAGTACTTC
CSAGTRLAALYEQYF
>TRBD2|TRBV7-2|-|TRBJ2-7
TGTGCCAGCAGCTTAGCTAGCGGGGGGTCTCGATACTACGAGCAGTACTTC
CASSLASGGSRYYEQYF
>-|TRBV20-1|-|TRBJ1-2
TGCAGTGCTAGATTAGAATCCCGAGTTGATGGCTACACCTTC
CSARLESRVDGYTF
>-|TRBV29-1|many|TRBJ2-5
TGCAGCGTTGAGGCTAGCAAGAATGGAGAGACCCAGTACTTC
CSVEASKNGETQYF
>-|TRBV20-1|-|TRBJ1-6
TGCAGTGCTAGAGCGGGGGACTCCTATAATTCACCCCTCCACTTT
CSARAGDSYNSPLHF
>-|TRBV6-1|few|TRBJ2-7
TGTGCCAGCAGTGAATCTGATCCCTCTTCCTACGAGCAGTACTTC
CASSESDPSSYEQYF
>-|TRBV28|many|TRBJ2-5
TGTGCCAGCAGACCAGCGGGCCAAAGAGAGACCCAGTACTTC
CASRPAGQRETQYF
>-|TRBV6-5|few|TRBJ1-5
TGTGCCAGCAGTTTTCGGGATCTCTATCAGCCCCAGCATTTT
CASSFRDLYQPQHF
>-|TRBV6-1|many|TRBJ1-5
TGTGCCAGCAGGCGGACAGACCAATACAATCAGCCCCAGCATTTT
CASRRTDQYNQPQHF
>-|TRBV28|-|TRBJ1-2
TGTGCCAGCAGTTTTATTGGCAGAGACTATGGCTACACCTTC
CASSFIGRDYGYTF
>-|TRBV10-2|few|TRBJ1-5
TGCGCCAGCAGTGCTGGGGGGAGAGATCAGCCCCAGCATTTT
CASSAGGRDQPQHF
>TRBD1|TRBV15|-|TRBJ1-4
TGTGCCACCAGCAGAGATTCCCCCGGGACAGGCAATGAAAAACTGTTTTTT
CATSRDSPGTGNEKLFF
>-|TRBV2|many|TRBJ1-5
TGTGCCAGCAGTGAAGCGGGGACGGGTCAGCCCCAGCATTTT
CASSEAGTGQPQHF
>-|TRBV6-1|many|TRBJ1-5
TGTGCCAGCAGCCCTCGGTTCTCGGGCAATCAGCCCCAGCATTTT
CASSPRFSGNQPQHF
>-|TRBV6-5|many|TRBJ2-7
TGTGCCAGCAGTTACTTCATCGGTGGCAATTACGAGCAGTACTTC
CASSYFIGGNYEQYF
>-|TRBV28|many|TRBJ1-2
TGTGCCAGCAGTTTTTCAGAAAACTATGGCTACACCTTC
CASSFSENYGYTF
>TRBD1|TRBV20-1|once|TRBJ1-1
TGCAGTGCTGTCCCGGGACAGATCAACACTGAAGCTTTCTTT
CSAVPGQINTEAFF
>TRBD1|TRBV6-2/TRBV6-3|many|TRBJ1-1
TGTGCCAGCAGTTTACGGGACAGGGGGCGCGGGTTGGAAGCTTTCTTT
CASSLRDRGRGLEAFF
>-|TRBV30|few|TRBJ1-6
TGTGCCTGGGGACTGACTTACTATAATTCACCCCTCCACTTT
CAWGLTYYNSPLHF
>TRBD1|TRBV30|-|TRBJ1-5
TGTGCCTGGAGTGTCCCCGGGACAGGTTTTAGCAATCAGCCCCAGCATTTT
CAWSVPGTGFSNQPQHF
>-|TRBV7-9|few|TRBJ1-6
TGTGCCAGCAGCTTGACACAAAATTCACCCCTCCACTTT
CASSLTQNSPLHF
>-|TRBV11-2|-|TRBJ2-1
TGTGCCAGCAGCTTCGACCGGATTGGGTACAATGAGCAGTTCTTC
CASSFDRIGYNEQFF
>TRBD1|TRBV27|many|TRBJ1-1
TGTGCCAGCAGTTTCGGGGACAGGGGAGGGGGCACTGAAGCTTTCTTT
CASSFGDRGGGTEAFF
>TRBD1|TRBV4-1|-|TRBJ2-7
TGCGCCAGCAGCCACACCGGGACAGGGGCATCCTACGAGCAGTACTTC
CASSHTGTGASYEQYF
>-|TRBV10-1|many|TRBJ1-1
TGCGCCAGCAGTGAGTTATCTTTAACAGGGACGAACACTGAAGCTTTCTTT
CASSELSLTGTNTEAFF
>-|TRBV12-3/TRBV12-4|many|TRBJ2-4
TGTGCCAGCAGTTTGAGAGGGATCGAAAACATTCAGTACTTC
CASSLRGIENIQYF
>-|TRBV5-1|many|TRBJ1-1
TGCGCCAGCAGCTTGGAGATAAACACTGAAGCTTTCTTT
CASSLEINTEAFF
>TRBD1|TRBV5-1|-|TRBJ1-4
TGCGCCAGCAAAGGGGGACAGGGGAATGAAAAACTGTTTTTT
CASKGGQGNEKLFF